This T cell receptor beta chain came from a study of T cell repertoires in aging, cancer and after chemotherapy. Study as a whole: Roughly 9.1 million TCR reads were in the whole dataset. General observations from the study: Untreated cancer patients had significantly lower blood TCR diversity than age-matched healthy donors. Across the chemotherapy interval, each cancer cohort showed higher median generation probability, suggesting thymic rebound.

The germline gives CDR1 LNHDA, CDR2 SQIVND (reference sequence). V was pared by 9 bases and J by 8 bases, with 5 bases of the junction left unmatched. This CDR3 has 12 amino acids. This clonotype rates as medium-sized. As yet, its antigen is unknown. Multiplex touch-down PCR with TRB-A/B primers amplified rearranged V-D-J TRB sequences. Each CDR3 protein gets one entry after TCRdb re-called the multiplex PCR reads with MiXCR. This table holds roughly 4,900 distinct CDR3 sequences, around 30% found once. The template was genomic DNA from peripheral blood, not RNA. The material sequenced was blood. This clonotype was obtained from a human donor with a solid tumor. The chain couples TRBV19 to TRBJ1-2; 11 bases are shared with TRBD1. The CDR3 region is CASGQGAGGYTF. The CDR3 nucleotides read TGTGCCAGCGGACAGGGGGCCGGCGGCTACACCTTC.